Presented here are 4 T cell receptor beta chains from one specimen sequenced in a study of PD-1 blockade in classical Hodgkin lymphoma. Sequencing used immunoSEQ multiplex PCR; TCRdb keeps in-frame clones, though not all of them. The data hold about 93,000 clones, with roughly 73% observed a single time. Noted time point: cycle 4 day 1 (C4D1), after five to seven weeks of nivolumab. Following autologous stem cell transplantation, relapse occurred in every patient, and exposure to brentuximab vedotin varied. The source material was peripheral blood mononuclear cells (PBMCs), sampled before the fourth cycle of nivolumab. These receptors were taken from a human donor with classical Hodgkin lymphoma.

V is TRBV14 and J is TRBJ1-1; 9 nucleotides align to TRBD1. CDR3 length: 17 amino acids. CDR1 is SGHDN and CDR2 is FVKESK in the germline V gene. Trimming at V came to 1 base and at J to 1 base, leaving 7 bases not matched to a gene. CDR3 sequence: CASSQVPGQGWNTEAFF. CDR3 DNA: TGTGCCAGCAGCCAAGTCCCGGGACAGGGTTGGAACACTGAAGCTTTCTTT.

This clone has only one observation. The rearrangement links TRBV7-2 to TRBJ2-7; tentative D call: TRBD2 (5 bases). V lost 4 bases and J 3 bases, leaving 13 bases between the germline ends. Germline CDR1 and CDR2: SGHTA and FQGNSA. This CDR3 has 14 amino acids. CDR3 bases: TGTGCCAGCAGCTACCGCACTAGTAACTACGAGCAGTACTTC. This sequence encodes CASSYRTSNYEQYF.

By its share, this clone is medium-sized. This chain connects TRBV6-4 to TRBJ2-3, with 7 positions matching TRBD2. From germline, CDR1 is MRHNA and CDR2 SNTAGT. The CDR3 extends over 15 amino acids. Unmatched junction bases numbered 1, after V lost 0 bases and J lost 1 base. The DNA of the CDR3 is TGTGCCAGCAGTGACTCGAGCGGGGGCACAGATACGCAGTATTTT. This sequence encodes CASSDSSGGTDTQYF.

V usage is TRBV6-5 and J usage is TRBJ2-6; 7 bases map to TRBD1. The V gene's germline CDR1 is MNHEY and CDR2 SVGAGI. The CDR3 runs 14 residues. With 6 bases clipped from V and 1 base from J, the junction kept 0 bases outside the gene matches. The CDR3 here is CASRTGSGANVLTF. CDR3 nucleotide sequence: TGTGCCAGCAGGACAGGGTCTGGGGCCAACGTCCTGACTTTC.